This TCR beta chain was profiled in a study of blood T cell repertoires in COVID-19. The overall study: COVID-19 samples collected from the United States, Italy and Spain covered acute and convalescent phases. T cells, B-cell-depleted T cells, or PBMCs provided the cDNA or gDNA that served as material.

TCRdb keeps only in-frame clones here, not all; method: immunoSEQ multiplex PCR. The data contain fewer than 65,000 clones, around 87% of them singletons. This CDR3 is 12 amino acids long. From germline, CDR1 is SQVTM and CDR2 ANQGSEA. V trimming: 8 bases; J trimming: 3 bases; junction bases outside the gene matches: 6. Sequenced material: peripheral blood. The chain is built from TRBV29-1 and TRBJ1-2; 7 bases are a match to TRBD1. The TCR was taken from a man in his sixties with acute or convalescent COVID-19. DNA of the CDR3: TGCAGCTCGAGGGGGCAGGACTATGGCTACACCTTC. Translation: CSSRGQDYGYTF.